This T cell receptor (beta chain) appears in the sequencing data of a study of cytomegalovirus exposure and HLA in healthy donors. Study-wide context: Clustering assigned 70% to 90% of the roughly 420 genotyped donors to the Caucasian-associated ancestry cluster. Points from the study as a whole: Further analysis, carried out later, found HLA-associated TCR beta chains more clonally expanded than equally common other chains. Per a later analysis, about 15,000 TCR beta sequences showed association with HLA alleles at 0.05 false discovery rate. What a later analysis showed was that several of the most significant clusters appeared linked to common viral pathogens.

Germline V gene data show CDR1 as SEHNR and CDR2 as FQNEAQ (reference sequence). CDR3 size: 19 residues. V shed 4 bases and J 5 bases; nucleotides not matched to a gene: 21. The PCR was carried out with 60 Vbeta primers and 13 Jbeta primers. Assay: immunoSEQ multiplex PCR; the TCRdb copy retains only in-frame clones and omits some. Counted here are approximately 200,000 clones, approximately 79% occurring once; the ten biggest clones make up approximately 4.7%. With regard to this clone: Antigen unknown.

The J gene is TRBJ2-7, the V gene TRBV7-9; TRBD2 aligns across 9 bases. Specimen: PBMCs. This clonotype was obtained from a woman in her thirties in good health and CMV-seropositive. CDR3 in DNA: TGTGCCAGCAGCTCGATGGTAGGAGTGGCGGGAGGGAATCCTCACGAGCAGTACTTC. It encodes CASSSMVGVAGGNPHEQYF.